The rows below give T cell receptor beta chains drawn from one sample of a study of cytomegalovirus exposure and HLA in healthy donors. TCRdb keeps only in-frame clones here, not all; method: immunoSEQ multiplex PCR. The sample holds roughly 250,000 clones, about 83% seen once. Sequencing was done on a sample of PBMCs. Receptors originate from a woman in her thirties or forties in good health and CMV-seropositive. The CDR3 runs from the conserved cysteine through the conserved F or W. A D gene is named only where the DNA matches it firmly. Rows may omit the clone size; those that give it use once, few, many or a size class.

J gene: TRBJ2-3; clone size: -; V gene: TRBV28; D gene: TRBD1; CDR3 protein: CASSAADRAVDTQYF; CDR3 DNA: TGTGCCAGCAGCGCCGCGGACAGGGCCGTAGATACGCAGTATTTT
J gene: TRBJ1-4; clone size: -; V gene: TRBV6-1; D gene: -; CDR3 protein: CASSEWTREELFF; CDR3 DNA: TGTGCCAGCAGTGAATGGACTAGGGAGGAACTGTTTTTT
J gene: TRBJ2-7; clone size: -; V gene: TRBV19; D gene: TRBD2; CDR3 protein: CASSIGTSSSYEQYF; CDR3 DNA: TGTGCCAGTAGTATCGGGACTAGCAGTAGCTACGAGCAGTACTTC
J gene: TRBJ2-2; clone size: -; V gene: TRBV6-5; D gene: -; CDR3 protein: CASSYRGENTGELFF; CDR3 DNA: TGTGCCAGCAGTTACAGGGGCGAAAACACCGGGGAGCTGTTTTTT
J gene: TRBJ1-2; clone size: -; V gene: TRBV6-5; D gene: TRBD1; CDR3 protein: CASSSRDRGPLYGYTF; CDR3 DNA: TGTGCCAGCAGTTCTCGGGACAGGGGGCCCCTATATGGCTACACCTTC
J gene: TRBJ2-7; clone size: -; V gene: TRBV13; D gene: -; CDR3 protein: CASSPPWPGTLYEQYF; CDR3 DNA: TGTGCCAGCAGCCCGCCTTGGCCAGGGACTCTCTACGAGCAGTACTTC
J gene: TRBJ2-7; clone size: -; V gene: TRBV28; D gene: TRBD2; CDR3 protein: CASSLASGNLHEQYF; CDR3 DNA: TGTGCCAGCAGTCTAGCTAGCGGGAACTTACACGAGCAGTACTTC
J gene: TRBJ1-2; clone size: -; V gene: TRBV7-2; D gene: -; CDR3 protein: CASSLGGGGYTF; CDR3 DNA: TGTGCCAGCAGCTTAGGGGGAGGTGGCTACACCTTC
J gene: TRBJ1-3; clone size: -; V gene: TRBV7-9; D gene: -; CDR3 protein: CASSFAYSSGNTIYF; CDR3 DNA: TGTGCCAGCAGCTTCGCATACTCCTCTGGAAACACCATATATTTT
J gene: TRBJ2-1; clone size: -; V gene: TRBV2; D gene: -; CDR3 protein: CASSVGGGLNNEQFF; CDR3 DNA: TGTGCCAGCAGTGTAGGCGGGGGCCTTAACAATGAGCAGTTCTTC
J gene: TRBJ1-5; clone size: -; V gene: TRBV6-5; D gene: TRBD1; CDR3 protein: CASRPTGDSNQPQHF; CDR3 DNA: TGTGCCAGCAGACCTACAGGGGACAGCAATCAGCCCCAGCATTTT
J gene: TRBJ2-3; clone size: once; V gene: TRBV10-3; D gene: -; CDR3 protein: CAISDGSRSTDTQYF; CDR3 DNA: TGTGCCATCAGTGACGGGTCGAGAAGCACAGATACGCAGTATTTT
J gene: TRBJ1-1; clone size: -; V gene: TRBV5-1; D gene: -; CDR3 protein: CASSRSGEGTEAFF; CDR3 DNA: TGCGCCAGCAGCAGATCAGGGGAGGGAACTGAAGCTTTCTTT
J gene: TRBJ2-5; clone size: few; V gene: TRBV9; D gene: TRBD1; CDR3 protein: CASSVRTGVGETQYF; CDR3 DNA: TGTGCCAGCAGCGTACGGACAGGGGTAGGGGAGACCCAGTACTTC
J gene: TRBJ2-1; clone size: -; V gene: TRBV4-1; D gene: -; CDR3 protein: CASSQTGIGDNEQFF; CDR3 DNA: TGCGCCAGCAGCCAGACCGGGATAGGAGACAATGAGCAGTTCTTC
J gene: TRBJ1-2; clone size: -; V gene: TRBV27; D gene: -; CDR3 protein: CASSQSRGPGGYTF; CDR3 DNA: TGTGCCAGCAGCCAATCCAGGGGTCCGGGGGGCTACACCTTC
J gene: TRBJ1-6; clone size: -; V gene: TRBV27; D gene: TRBD1; CDR3 protein: CASSPRDRVNSPLHF; CDR3 DNA: TGTGCCAGCAGTCCGCGGGACAGGGTTAATTCACCCCTCCACTTT
J gene: TRBJ2-1; clone size: -; V gene: TRBV6-6; D gene: -; CDR3 protein: CASSYASTGGYNEQFF; CDR3 DNA: TGTGCCAGCAGTTACGCGTCGACAGGTGGCTACAATGAGCAGTTCTTC
J gene: TRBJ2-2; clone size: -; V gene: TRBV11-3; D gene: TRBD1; CDR3 protein: CASSPIDRGGTGELFF; CDR3 DNA: TGTGCCAGCAGCCCAATCGACAGGGGTGGCACCGGGGAGCTGTTTTTT
J gene: TRBJ1-2; clone size: -; V gene: TRBV7-2; D gene: -; CDR3 protein: CASSLETVFYGYTF; CDR3 DNA: TGTGCCAGCAGCTTGGAAACAGTTTTTTATGGCTACACCTTC
J gene: TRBJ2-7; clone size: once; V gene: TRBV28; D gene: TRBD2; CDR3 protein: CASSLASGSFSYEQYF; CDR3 DNA: TGTGCCAGCAGTTTAGCTAGCGGGAGCTTCTCCTACGAGCAGTACTTC
J gene: TRBJ2-1; clone size: -; V gene: TRBV28; D gene: -; CDR3 protein: CASSLLGLALNEQFF; CDR3 DNA: TGTGCCAGCAGTTTATTAGGCCTAGCGCTTAATGAGCAGTTCTTC
J gene: TRBJ2-7; clone size: -; V gene: TRBV6-6; D gene: -; CDR3 protein: CASRTGGQYEQYF; CDR3 DNA: TGTGCCAGCAGGACAGGTGGTCAATACGAGCAGTACTTC
J gene: TRBJ2-7; clone size: once; V gene: TRBV11-2; D gene: TRBD2; CDR3 protein: CASSLDWRGSYEQYF; CDR3 DNA: TGTGCCAGCAGCTTAGACTGGCGGGGGAGCTACGAGCAGTACTTC
J gene: TRBJ2-5; clone size: -; V gene: TRBV11-3; D gene: TRBD2; CDR3 protein: CASSPSGRVGETQYF; CDR3 DNA: TGTGCCAGCAGCCCTAGCGGGAGGGTGGGGGAGACCCAGTACTTC
J gene: TRBJ1-2; clone size: -; V gene: TRBV18; D gene: -; CDR3 protein: CASSPETSGYTF; CDR3 DNA: TGTGCCAGCTCACCCGAGACTTCTGGCTACACCTTC
J gene: TRBJ1-2; clone size: -; V gene: TRBV10-3; D gene: TRBD1; CDR3 protein: CAISGKTGTGGYGYTF; CDR3 DNA: TGTGCCATCAGTGGGAAAACCGGGACAGGGGGGTATGGCTACACCTTC
J gene: TRBJ2-2; clone size: -; V gene: TRBV19; D gene: TRBD2; CDR3 protein: CASGLVLNTGELFF; CDR3 DNA: TGTGCCAGTGGACTAGTTCTGAACACCGGGGAGCTGTTTTTT
J gene: TRBJ2-7; clone size: few; V gene: TRBV9; D gene: TRBD2; CDR3 protein: CASSVGFIAGDYEQYF; CDR3 DNA: TGTGCCAGCAGCGTAGGGTTTATAGCGGGAGACTACGAGCAGTACTTC
J gene: TRBJ2-5; clone size: -; V gene: TRBV7-9; D gene: TRBD1; CDR3 protein: CASSLADRAETQYF; CDR3 DNA: TGTGCCAGCAGCTTAGCAGACAGGGCAGAGACCCAGTACTTC
J gene: TRBJ2-1; clone size: few; V gene: TRBV6-1; D gene: TRBD2; CDR3 protein: CASSVELAGGNNEQFF; CDR3 DNA: TGTGCCAGCAGTGTCGAACTAGCGGGAGGAAACAATGAGCAGTTCTTC
J gene: TRBJ2-1; clone size: -; V gene: TRBV7-3; D gene: TRBD1; CDR3 protein: CASSDDRGRSPEEQFF; CDR3 DNA: TGTGCCAGCAGCGACGACAGGGGGCGGAGCCCTGAGGAGCAGTTCTTC
J gene: TRBJ2-2; clone size: -; V gene: TRBV7-2; D gene: -; CDR3 protein: CASSSGTFELFF; CDR3 DNA: TGTGCCAGCAGCTCCGGGACTTTCGAGCTGTTTTTT
J gene: TRBJ1-2; clone size: few; V gene: TRBV11-2; D gene: TRBD1; CDR3 protein: CASSPGTGGTYGYTF; CDR3 DNA: TGTGCCAGCAGCCCAGGGACAGGGGGCACCTATGGCTACACCTTC
J gene: TRBJ1-6; clone size: -; V gene: TRBV27; D gene: TRBD1; CDR3 protein: CASSFGTGGPPLHF; CDR3 DNA: TGTGCCAGCAGTTTCGGGACAGGTGGGCCACCCCTCCACTTT
J gene: TRBJ2-7; clone size: -; V gene: TRBV7-3; D gene: TRBD1; CDR3 protein: CASSLGTGTYEQYF; CDR3 DNA: TGTGCCAGCAGCTTGGGGACAGGGACTTACGAGCAGTACTTC
J gene: TRBJ1-2; clone size: -; V gene: TRBV19; D gene: TRBD1; CDR3 protein: CASSIQGANYGYTF; CDR3 DNA: TGTGCCAGTAGTATACAGGGGGCTAACTATGGCTACACCTTC
J gene: TRBJ2-1; clone size: few; V gene: TRBV14; D gene: -; CDR3 protein: CASSQVLAVNYNEQFF; CDR3 DNA: TGTGCCAGCAGCCAAGTCTTGGCGGTAAACTACAATGAGCAGTTCTTC
J gene: TRBJ1-4; clone size: few; V gene: TRBV28; D gene: -; CDR3 protein: CASTGQLNEKLFF; CDR3 DNA: TGTGCCAGCACTGGACAGCTGAATGAAAAACTGTTTTTT